This TCR beta chain emerged from a study of shared clonotypes between healthy human individuals. The method was immunoSEQ multiplex PCR; TCRdb's version includes in-frame clones alone and lacks a portion of them. The table records over 700,000 clones, roughly 72% of them present only once. CDR3 length: 14 residues. Trimming pared 0 bases from V and 6 bases from J, leaving 10 bases between. Per the germline V gene, CDR1 is SGHTA and CDR2 is FQGNSA. This clone was detected once. Other nucleotide sequences from this sample produce the same CDR3. This chain joins TRBV7-2 and TRBJ2-3; no reliable D call. The receptor was derived from a woman in her twenties or thirties in good health. Sample: memory CD4+ T cells sorted from blood. Subset given: CD45RA-negative fraction. This chain's CDR3 is CASSLALATDTQYF. DNA for the CDR3: TGTGCCAGCAGCTTAGCGTTGGCCACGGATACGCAGTATTTT.